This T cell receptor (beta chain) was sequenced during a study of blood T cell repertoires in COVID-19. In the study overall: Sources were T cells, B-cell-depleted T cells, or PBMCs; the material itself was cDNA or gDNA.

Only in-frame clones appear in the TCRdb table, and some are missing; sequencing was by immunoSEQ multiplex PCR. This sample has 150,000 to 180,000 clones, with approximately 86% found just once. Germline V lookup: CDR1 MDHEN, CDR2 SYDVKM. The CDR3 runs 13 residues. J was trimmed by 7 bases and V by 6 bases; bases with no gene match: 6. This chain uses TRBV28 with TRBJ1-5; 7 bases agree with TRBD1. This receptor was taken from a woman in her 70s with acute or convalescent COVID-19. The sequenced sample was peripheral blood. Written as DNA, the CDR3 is TGTGCCAGCAGGAGCAGGGGGTTCCAGCCCCAGCATTTT. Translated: CASRSRGFQPQHF.